Listed here are 28 T cell receptor beta chains from one sample, sequenced in a study of blood T cells in healthy people across ages. Combining a sample-barcoded 5' primer with a J-beta primer mix, a second PCR ran for 7 to 11 cycles. Via MiXCR, TCRdb re-called the 5' RACE reads, giving one row per CDR3 protein. This table holds about 640,000 distinct CDR3 sequences, 40% to 45% found once. Sequencing was performed on blood. All receptors derive from a man aged 80 or over in good health.

The rearrangement uses TRBV6-5 and TRBJ2-7; either TRBD1 or TRBD2 may fit D (5 bases each). The last part of the DNA fits TRBJ2-5 better; the J call may be wrong. The CDR3 extends over 12 amino acids. CDR1 is MNHEY, CDR2 SVGAGI, per germline. CDR3 nucleotide sequence: TGTGCCAGCGGTAGAGGGACAGAGACCCAGTACTTC. Its translation is CASGRGTETQYF.

The J gene is TRBJ2-5, the V gene TRBV20-1, with 7 bases lining up with TRBD2. The V gene end was trimmed by 5 bases and the J gene end by 2 bases; junction bases not matched to a gene: 14. The CDR3 is made up of 16 amino acids. Germline V gives CDR1 DFQATT, CDR2 SNEGSKA (reference sequence). DNA for the CDR3: TGCAGTGCTGGAACGGGGTCTAGCGGCCTTCAAGAGACCCAGTACTTC. Its protein product is CSAGTGSSGLQETQYF.

This chain links TRBV7-9 with TRBJ1-1; 9 nucleotides match TRBD1. CDR3 length equals 14 residues. The V gene's germline CDR1 is SEHNR and CDR2 FQNEAQ (reference sequence). With V trimmed by 5 bases and J by 4 bases, 5 bases remained unmatched. The chain's CDR3 is CASSEQGAITEAFF. CDR3 coding DNA: TGTGCCAGCAGCGAACAGGGGGCTATCACTGAAGCTTTCTTT.

The chain carries TRBV29-1 and TRBJ1-3; TRBD1 matches 8 bases. This CDR3 contains 15 residues. Germline assignment: CDR1 SQVTM and CDR2 ANQGSEA. Trimming took 3 bases from V and 0 from J; bases not matched to a gene: 4. Here the CDR3 reads CSVDDRGISGNTIYF. CDR3 in DNA: TGCAGCGTTGATGACAGGGGAATCTCTGGAAACACCATATATTTT.

J is TRBJ2-5 and V is TRBV20-1; D perhaps matches TRBD1 (6 bases). V was cut by 4 bases and J by 1 base, with 16 bases left in between. The CDR3 has 15 residues. CDR1 is DFQATT and CDR2 is SNEGSKA in the germline V gene (reference sequence). The CDR3 bases are TGCAGTGCTAAAGGACAGTATACAACCCAAGAGACCCAGTACTTC. Amino acids: CSAKGQYTTQETQYF.

There are a few counts of this clonotype. The CDR3 nucleotides read TGTGCCAGCAGAAACCCAGGGGACTACGAGCAGTACTTC. This translates into CASRNPGDYEQYF. V usage is TRBV7-3 and J usage is TRBJ2-7, with D possibly matching TRBD1 (6 bases). Germline V gene sequence: CDR1 SGHTA, CDR2 FQGTGA. V lost 6 bases, J lost 3 bases, and 12 bases lay in between. The CDR3 loop spans 13 amino acids.

The gene calls are TRBV20-1 and TRBJ2-5; TRBD2 matches 9 bases. The last part of the DNA fits TRBJ2-7 better; the J call may be wrong. Germline V CDR1 and CDR2: DFQATT, SNEGSKA (reference sequence). The CDR3 length is 14 residues. For the CDR3, the DNA is TGCAGTGCTAGTGGGGTGCTAGCGGGAAACGAGCAGTACTTC. This encodes CSASGVLAGNEQYF.

V and J are TRBV25-1 and TRBJ1-1, with TRBD1 matching 7 bases. CDR3 length: 14 residues. Unmatched junction bases numbered 9, after V lost 6 bases and J lost 5 bases. In germline, CDR1 is MGHDK, CDR2 SYGVNS. The CDR3 spells CASSPGQFATEAFF. The CDR3 DNA is TGTGCCAGCAGCCCGGGACAGTTTGCGACTGAAGCTTTCTTT.

In regard to this clonotype: A much larger clone lies a single base off, so this may be a read error. This sequence joins TRBV12-3 or TRBV12-4 and TRBJ2-4; TRBD1 or TRBD2 may be the D gene (5 bases each). The V end was cut by 10 bases, the J end by 2 bases, with 15 bases between. The CDR3 is made up of 14 amino acids. The CDR3 DNA is TGTGCCAACCTGCCCCAGGGACCCAAAAACATTCAGTACTTC. Its protein is CANLPQGPKNIQYF.

The rearrangement uses TRBV5-1 and TRBJ2-3; 12 nucleotides agree with TRBD2. The CDR3 totals 16 residues. In germline, CDR1 is SGHRS, CDR2 YFSETQ. The V segment lost 4 bases and the J segment 4 bases; nucleotides outside the gene matches: 7. CDR3 protein: CASSQRLAGVADTQYF. The CDR3 DNA reads TGCGCCAGCAGCCAGAGACTAGCGGGAGTGGCAGATACGCAGTATTTT. Full variable domain (remainder filled in from reference TRBV5-1 and TRBJ2-3): KAGVTQTPRYLIKTRGQQVTLSCSPISGHRSVSWYQQTPGQGLQFLFEYFSETQRNKGNFPGRFSGRQFSNSRSEMNVSTLELGDSALYLCASSQRLAGVADTQYFGPGTRLTVL.

The V and J genes are TRBV7-6 and TRBJ2-5; 7 bases match TRBD2. The CDR3 has 16 residues. The germline V gene has CDR1 SGHVS and CDR2 FNYEAQ. V shed 5 bases, J shed 4 bases, and the junction held 13 bases outside the gene matches. The CDR3 region has the DNA TGTGCCAGCAGCCCCGGACTAGTCGGCCGGGGAGAGACCCAGTACTTC. Its translation: CASSPGLVGRGETQYF.

V usage is TRBV7-3 and J usage is TRBJ2-4; 11 nucleotides agree with TRBD2. This CDR3 spans 15 amino acids. The trim removed 5 bases at V and 3 bases at J, leaving 3 bases unmatched. CDR1 and CDR2 from the germline V gene are SGHTA and FQGTGA. The CDR3 bases are TGTGCCAGCAGCCGTAGCGGGAGGGACAAAAACATTCAGTACTTC. It codes for CASSRSGRDKNIQYF.

This clonotype was picked up a small number of times. This rearrangement joins TRBV5-1 to TRBJ2-4; 7 bases agree with TRBD1. J gave up 4 bases and V 4 bases, and 5 bases lay outside the gene matches. Germline-derived CDR1 and CDR2 are SGHRS and YFSETQ. The CDR3 totals 14 residues. The CDR3 protein is CASSVRDRKNIQYF. CDR3 DNA: TGCGCCAGCAGCGTCCGGGACAGAAAAAACATTCAGTACTTC.

The sample holds a few counts of this clonotype. This chain's CDR3 is CASSPAGGGGADTQYF. CDR3 bases: TGTGCCAGCAGCCCTGCCGGCGGGGGAGGCGCAGATACGCAGTATTTT. This chain joins TRBV28 and TRBJ2-3; TRBD2 matches at 7 bases. V trimming: 6 bases; J trimming: 4 bases; junction bases outside the gene matches: 13. Germline V gene sequence: CDR1 MDHEN, CDR2 SYDVKM. This CDR3 has 16 residues.

This clonotype was counted a few times. The V call is TRBV20-1, the J call TRBJ2-6; no definite D call. Looked up from germline, CDR1 is DFQATT and CDR2 is SNEGSKA (reference sequence). V shed 6 bases and J shed 0 bases, with 9 bases lying between them. The CDR3 is 14 amino acids. The CDR3 loop reads CSARINSGANVLTF. CDR3 DNA sequence: TGCAGTGCACGGATTAACTCTGGGGCCAACGTCCTGACTTTC.

On this clonotype: A much larger clone sits a single nucleotide away, making a read error possible. The V gene is TRBV6-5, the J gene TRBJ2-5; TRBD2 matches 13 bases. Trimming cost V 6 bases and J 11 bases; bases outside gene matches: 9. CDR3 length equals 14 residues. The germline gives CDR1 MNHEY, CDR2 SVGAGI. This CDR3 reads CASRTGLAGDEQYF. CDR3 coding DNA: TGTGCCAGCAGAACCGGACTAGCGGGAGATGAGCAGTACTTC.

Only a few counts were recorded for this clonotype. The chain uses TRBV7-2 and TRBJ2-4; 10 bases align to TRBD2. The better agreement between TRBJ2-7 and the DNA end casts doubt on the J call. This CDR3 spans 14 amino acids. The germline gives CDR1 SGHTA, CDR2 FQGNSA. CDR3 amino acids: CASAPTSGAYEQYF. The CDR3 DNA reads as TGTGCCAGCGCTCCCACTAGCGGGGCCTACGAGCAGTACTTC.

This chain joins TRBV5-1 and TRBJ2-4; 7 bases line up with TRBD2. The DNA matches TRBJ2-7 better at its end, which makes the J call doubtful. CDR3 size: 15 residues. CDR1 is SGHRS and CDR2 is YFSETQ in the germline V gene. This CDR3 is CASSWSGGITYEQYF. CDR3 in DNA: TGCGCCAGCAGCTGGTCGGGGGGTATTACCTACGAGCAGTACTTC.

The CDR3 spells CASSQVGGDYEQYF. In DNA, the CDR3 is TGTGCCAGCAGCCAAGTCGGGGGGGACTACGAGCAGTACTTC. The chain recombines TRBV4-2 with TRBJ2-5; 8 bases map to TRBD2. The DNA end lines up better with TRBJ2-7; the J call may be wrong. This CDR3 is built from 14 residues. Germline CDR1 and CDR2: LGHNA and YNFKEQ.

The V gene is TRBV9, the J gene TRBJ2-1, with 12 nucleotides matching TRBD2. Germline CDR1 reads SGDLS; CDR2 reads YYNGEE. V gave up 4 bases and J gave up 7 bases; unmatched junction bases: 9. The CDR3 covers 16 residues. The CDR3 DNA follows: TGTGCCAGCAGCTTCACCTCAGGACTAGCGGGGAATGAGCAGTTCTTC. Protein product: CASSFTSGLAGNEQFF.

This clonotype appeared a few times. This chain connects TRBV3-1 to TRBJ1-4; weak D call: TRBD1 (5 bases). The CDR3 sequence is 17 residues long. The germline gives CDR1 LGHDT, CDR2 YNNKEL (reference sequence). Trimming cost V 1 base and J 4 bases, with 16 bases left between them. CDR3 residues: CASSQGGPWEYNEKLFF. The CDR3 DNA sequence: TGTGCCAGCAGCCAAGGGGGACCTTGGGAGTATAATGAAAAACTGTTTTTT.

This clonotype was seen a handful of times. The chain employs TRBV20-1 and TRBJ2-3; no clear D. Trimming took 8 bases from V and 7 from J, leaving 13 bases between them. The CDR3 length is 11 residues. Germline V lookup: CDR1 DFQATT, CDR2 SNEGSKA (reference sequence). The CDR3: CSSPPVNTQYF. DNA for the CDR3: TGCAGTTCCCCCCCCGTGAATACGCAGTATTTT.

This clonotype was observed a single time. The V gene is TRBV7-9, the J gene TRBJ2-4; perhaps TRBD1 as D (5 bases). The end of the DNA fits TRBJ2-7 better, so the J call may be wrong. This CDR3 has 15 residues. The germline V gene has CDR1 SEHNR and CDR2 FQNEAQ (reference sequence). CDR3 sequence: CASSLEGSSSYEQYF. The CDR3 DNA reads TGTGCCAGCAGCTTAGAGGGGTCTAGCTCCTACGAGCAGTACTTC.

This clonotype was seen only a few times. The chain links TRBV6-1 to TRBJ2-3; TRBD1 agrees at 7 bases. The CDR3 covers 12 residues. Germline loops: CDR1 MNHNS, CDR2 SASEGT. V trimming: 5 bases; J trimming: 12 bases; junction bases outside the gene matches: 8. CDR3 amino acids: CASSHPRTGQYF. For the CDR3, the DNA is TGTGCCAGCAGTCATCCCAGGACAGGACAGTATTTT.

The chain has TRBV7-6 and TRBJ1-4; unclear D gene. Deletions cut 5 bases from V and 7 bases from J, with 11 bases between. This CDR3 comprises 13 residues. CDR1 and CDR2 from the germline V gene are SGHVS and FNYEAQ. CDR3 DNA sequence: TGTGCCAGCAGCGCGCTTGGATTTGAAAAACTGTTTTTT. Translation: CASSALGFEKLFF. The variable domain in full, completed from reference TRBV7-6 and TRBJ1-4, reads GAGVSQSPRYKVTKRGQDVALRCDPISGHVSLYWYRQALGQGPEFLTYFNYEAQQDKSGLPNDRFSAERPEGSISTLTIQRTEQRDSAMYRCASSALGFEKLFFGSGTQLSVL.

Comments on this clonotype: A much larger clone lies one base from this, so it may be a read error. The gene calls are TRBV2 and TRBJ2-5; D unresolved. CDR3 length: 12 amino acids. Germline V gives CDR1 SNHLY, CDR2 FYNNEI. V shed 3 bases and J shed 11 bases, with 13 bases lying between them. The CDR3 sequence: CASSDTPNEQYF. The CDR3, as DNA: TGTGCCAGCAGTGACACGCCGAATGAGCAGTACTTC.

The chain joins TRBV25-1 to TRBJ2-5; D not resolved. Germline CDR1 is MGHDK and CDR2 is SYGVNS. V was cut by 2 bases and J by 13 bases, with 32 bases left in between. CDR3 length equals 18 residues. CDR3 residues: CASSEQTALNLKYNERYF. The CDR3 DNA sequence: TGTGCCAGCAGTGAACAAACAGCCTTGAATCTGAAATACAATGAGCGGTACTTC.

CDR3 in DNA: TGCAGCGTTGGAGTAGACAGGGGTAGAGAGACCCAGTACTTC. This encodes CSVGVDRGRETQYF. The chain has TRBV29-1 and TRBJ2-7; TRBD1 matches at 8 bases. The J call may be in error: the DNA end matches TRBJ2-5 better. This CDR3 is built from 14 residues. Per germline, CDR1 SQVTM and CDR2 ANQGSEA.